This T cell receptor beta chain was obtained from a study of blood T cell repertoires in COVID-19. The data were produced by immunoSEQ multiplex PCR, yet TCRdb's version contains in-frame clones alone and is incomplete. The table lists about 160,000 clones, roughly 87% of them singletons, with 3% to 4.5% in the top ten. Germline V gene sequence: CDR1 SGHRS, CDR2 YFSETQ. The ends were cut back, 1 base at V and 1 base at J, with 8 bases in the middle. The CDR3 extends over 14 amino acids. The clonotype originates from a woman aged 60 to 75 who had recovered from COVID-19. This chain uses TRBV5-1 with TRBJ1-1; D gene unclear. The sequencing input was peripheral blood. In DNA, the CDR3 is TGCGCCAGCAGCTTGTCAACCGGGAACACTGAAGCTTTCTTT. Its translation: CASSLSTGNTEAFF. Full variable domain (remainder filled in from reference TRBV5-1 and TRBJ1-1): KAGVTQTPRYLIKTRGQQVTLSCSPISGHRSVSWYQQTPGQGLQFLFEYFSETQRNKGNFPGRFSGRQFSNSRSEMNVSTLELGDSALYLCASSLSTGNTEAFFGQGTRLTVV.